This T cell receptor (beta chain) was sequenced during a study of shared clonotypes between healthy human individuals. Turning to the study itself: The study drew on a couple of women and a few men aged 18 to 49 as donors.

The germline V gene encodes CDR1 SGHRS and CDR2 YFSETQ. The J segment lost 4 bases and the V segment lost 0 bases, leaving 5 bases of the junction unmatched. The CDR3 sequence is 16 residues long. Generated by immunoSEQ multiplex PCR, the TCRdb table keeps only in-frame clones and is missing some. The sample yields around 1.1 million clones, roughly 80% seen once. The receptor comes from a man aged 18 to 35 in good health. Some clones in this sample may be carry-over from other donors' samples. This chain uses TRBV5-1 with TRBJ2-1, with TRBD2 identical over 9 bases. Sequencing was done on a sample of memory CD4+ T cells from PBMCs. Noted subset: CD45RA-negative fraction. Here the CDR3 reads CASSLGGLALYNEQFF. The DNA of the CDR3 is TGCGCCAGCAGCTTGGGTGGACTAGCGCTTTACAATGAGCAGTTCTTC.